This T cell receptor beta chain was obtained from a study of shared clonotypes between healthy human individuals. Turning to the study itself: Every donor yielded three CD4 naive, three CD4 memory, two CD8 naive and one CD8 memory plate. Study-level points and caveats: Naive CD4 clonotype sharing across several donors was around 5.5%. The low donor count limited represented genetic and exposure-history diversity. Naive subsets tended to show greater estimated richness than memory subsets.

Selected positively for CCR7 and CD45RO-negative, naive CD8 cells excluded terminally differentiated effector memory CD45RA+ cells. Clones were read by immunoSEQ multiplex PCR, and TCRdb kept only the in-frame ones, dropping some. The table lists about 820,000 clones, 80% to 95% of them singletons. A note on this clone: As yet, its antigen is unknown.

The germline gives CDR1 MGHRA, CDR2 YSYEKL. The CDR3 has 15 residues. Trimming removed 5 bases from V and 3 bases from J; junction bases left unmatched: 4. The specimen was naive CD8+ T cells sorted from blood. The rearrangement links TRBV4-1 to TRBJ2-7; 13 nucleotides match TRBD2. This TCR was recovered from a man younger than 45 in good health. The CDR3 protein is CASSARTSGSYEQYF. The CDR3 nucleotides are TGCGCCAGCAGCGCCCGGACTAGCGGGAGCTACGAGCAGTACTTC.